These T cell receptor beta chains were read from a single sample in a study of T cell changes during pregnancy in multiple sclerosis. Using immunoSEQ multiplex PCR, the repertoire was profiled, and TCRdb retains in-frame clones only, with some absent. The sample contains tens of thousands of clones, over 75% of which appear only once. The sequenced sample was CD4+ T cells from peripheral blood mononuclear cells, obtained in the third trimester of pregnancy. The receptors shown here come from a female donor in good health, enrolled as a control in a pregnancy study. Each CDR3 is given with its conserved first and last residue. Each record gives: J gene, clone size, V gene, D gene, CDR3 DNA, CDR3 protein. The D gene is left open where the match is weak. The size of a clone is reported for some rows only, either as once, few or many, or as a class for expanded clones.

>TRBJ2-6|once|TRBV7-2|NA
TGTGCCAGCACCGACGGGGGAGCCGGGGCCAACGTCCTGACTTTC
CASTDGGAGANVLTF
>TRBJ1-1|NA|TRBV4-1|NA
TGCGCCAGCAGCCCTACCCCTGACAGGATGAACACTGAAGCTTTCTTT
CASSPTPDRMNTEAFF
>TRBJ1-2|NA|TRBV7-9|NA
TGTGCCAGCAGCACCGGTGACGGGAGAAATTATGGCTACACCTTC
CASSTGDGRNYGYTF
>TRBJ1-1|few|TRBV30|TRBD1
TGTGCCTGGAGCCAGGGGGTGACGAACACTGAAGCTTTCTTT
CAWSQGVTNTEAFF
>TRBJ2-3|NA|TRBV5-1|NA
TGCGCCAGCAAGGGTTCCGGGGATCGCACAGATACGCAGTATTTT
CASKGSGDRTDTQYF
>TRBJ2-7|NA|TRBV30|TRBD2
TGTGCCTGGAGTGTCCGGACTAGCGGGGGCCCCTACGAGCAGTACTTC
CAWSVRTSGGPYEQYF
>TRBJ1-1|NA|TRBV11-2|NA
TGTGCCAGCAGCTTAGAGGCAGGGAGGACGAACACTGAAGCTTTCTTT
CASSLEAGRTNTEAFF
>TRBJ1-5|NA|TRBV18|TRBD1
TGTGCCAGCTCACGGACAGGGGATCAGCCCCAGCATTTT
CASSRTGDQPQHF
>TRBJ2-3|once|TRBV6-1|TRBD2
TGTGCCAGCAGTGAACTAGCGGGGGCCTCCACAGATACGCAGTATTTT
CASSELAGASTDTQYF
>TRBJ1-5|few|TRBV6-1|NA
TGTGCCAGCAGTGAACACTTGACGGGGGGAAATAGCAATCAGCCCCAGCATTTT
CASSEHLTGGNSNQPQHF
>TRBJ2-2|NA|TRBV7-9|NA
TGTGCCAGCAGCCGACTGGGGGAGCTGTTTTTT
CASSRLGELFF
>TRBJ1-2|NA|TRBV27|TRBD1
TGTGCCAGCAGTTTAAGAAGGACAGGGAAAGATGGCTACACCTTC
CASSLRRTGKDGYTF
>TRBJ2-3|NA|TRBV9|TRBD2
TGTGCCAGCAGCGGGGGACTAGCAAACACAGATACGCAGTATTTT
CASSGGLANTDTQYF
>TRBJ1-1|NA|TRBV7-8|NA
TGTGCCAGCGGCGACCGTGAGGGGAACACTGAAGCTTTCTTT
CASGDREGNTEAFF
>TRBJ2-7|NA|TRBV18|NA
TGTGCCAGCTCAGCGGGGCCGGTCTACGAGCAGTACTTC
CASSAGPVYEQYF
>TRBJ2-7|NA|TRBV5-4|TRBD2
TGTGCCAGCAGCTCAAGCGGGGTTTACGAGCAGTACTTC
CASSSSGVYEQYF
>TRBJ1-1|NA|TRBV30|NA
TGTGCCTGGAGTCTCAGGGTGAACACTGAAGCTTTCTTT
CAWSLRVNTEAFF
>TRBJ1-4|NA|TRBV27|TRBD1
TGTGCCAGCAGTTGGGGGACAGGGGGCCGTGAAAAACTGTTTTTT
CASSWGTGGREKLFF
>TRBJ2-7|NA|TRBV6-1|NA
TGTGCCAGCAGGTCAACAGGGAACGAGCAGTACTTC
CASRSTGNEQYF
>TRBJ2-2|NA|TRBV9|NA
TGTGCCAGCAGCGCGCCAGTAGGGGTGGGCACCGGGGAGCTGTTTTTT
CASSAPVGVGTGELFF
>TRBJ2-7|NA|TRBV18|TRBD2
TGTGCCAGCTCACCCCGACTAGCGGGGAACAACGAGCAGTACTTC
CASSPRLAGNNEQYF
>TRBJ1-1|NA|TRBV5-1|NA
TGCGCCAGCAGCTTGGGTGCAGCCTCGGGGGGTGAAGCTTTCTTT
CASSLGAASGGEAFF
>TRBJ2-5|NA|TRBV5-1|TRBD1
TGCGCCAGCAGCGGGGGGACAGGGGAGCAAGAGACCCAGTACTTC
CASSGGTGEQETQYF
>TRBJ1-1|NA|TRBV10-3|NA
TGTGCCATCAGTGACTATGGGAAGAGGGACACTGAAGCTTTCTTT
CAISDYGKRDTEAFF
>TRBJ2-2|NA|TRBV15|TRBD1
TGTGCCACCAGGGACCCCAGACAGGGGACAACCGGGGAGCTGTTTTTT
CATRDPRQGTTGELFF